The clone carrying this T cell receptor (beta chain) was found a few times. The entry originates in a study of blood T cell repertoires in COVID-19. V was clipped by 12 bases and J by 3 bases, with 11 bases between them. CDR1 and CDR2 from the germline V gene are KGHDR and SFDVKD. This CDR3 has 12 residues. How the authors handled the data: Amplification with reference gene primers provided the estimates of nucleated cell counts. TCRdb keeps only in-frame clones here, not all; method: immunoSEQ multiplex PCR. V, J and clone size are taken as reported in that table, and D and trimming were inferred from the DNA itself. The sample shows about 190,000 clones, nearly 80% of them seen only once.

The sample was peripheral blood. This clonotype was obtained from a woman in her 70s with acute or convalescent COVID-19. The chain combines TRBV24-1 with TRBJ1-5; D perhaps matches TRBD1 (6 bases). The chain's CDR3 is CAAQGFNQPQHF. The CDR3 DNA sequence: TGTGCCGCACAGGGTTTCAATCAGCCCCAGCATTTT.